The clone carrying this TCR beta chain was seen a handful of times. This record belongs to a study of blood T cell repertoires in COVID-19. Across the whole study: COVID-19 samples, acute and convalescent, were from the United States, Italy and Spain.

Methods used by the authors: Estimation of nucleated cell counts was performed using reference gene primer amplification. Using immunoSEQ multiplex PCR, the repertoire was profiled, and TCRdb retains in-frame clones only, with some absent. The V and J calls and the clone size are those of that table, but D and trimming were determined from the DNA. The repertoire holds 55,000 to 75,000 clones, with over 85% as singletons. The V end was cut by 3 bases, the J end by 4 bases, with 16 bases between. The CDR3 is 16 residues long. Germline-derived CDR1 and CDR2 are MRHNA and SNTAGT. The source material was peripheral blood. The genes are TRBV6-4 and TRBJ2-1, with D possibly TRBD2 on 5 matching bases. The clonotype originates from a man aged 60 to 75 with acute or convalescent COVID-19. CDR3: CASSERDQPRYNEQFF. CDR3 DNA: TGTGCCAGCAGTGAGAGGGATCAACCTAGGTACAATGAGCAGTTCTTC.